These T cell receptor beta chains were read from a single sample in a study of shared clonotypes between healthy human individuals. TCRdb's copy holds only in-frame clones and misses some; the assay was immunoSEQ multiplex PCR. The sample has some 2,500,000 clones; more than 85% are singletons. The sample consisted of naive CD4+ T cells from PBMCs. The receptor set was obtained from a man aged 18 to 29 in good health. Some clones in this sample may be carry-over from other donors' samples. CDR3s include the opening cysteine and the closing phenylalanine or tryptophan. A D gene is named only where the DNA matches it firmly. Expanded clones get a size class; other rows say once, few or many, or leave the size out.

abundance	d_gene	v_gene	j_gene	CDR3nt	CDR3aa
NA	TRBD1	TRBV6-1	TRBJ1-6	TGTGCCAGCAGTGAAGATAGTTACAGGGGAGGATCACCCCTCCACTTT	CASSEDSYRGGSPLHF
once	NA	TRBV18	TRBJ2-1	TGTGCCAGCTCACCAATGACCCAGACCAATGAGCAGTTCTTC	CASSPMTQTNEQFF
NA	NA	TRBV27	TRBJ1-5	TGTGCCCCCAAAGGTTGTGGGACGGAGAATTATAGCAATCAGCCCCAGCATTTT	CAPKGCGTENYSNQPQHF
NA	NA	TRBV4-3	TRBJ1-2	TGCGCCAGCAGCCCCTATCACACACAGGGAATCTATGGCCACACCTTC	CASSPYHTQGIYGHTF
once	NA	TRBV5-1	TRBJ2-3	TGCGCCAGCAGCCAAGGGACTGCTAGCACAGATACGCAGTATTTT	CASSQGTASTDTQYF
few	NA	TRBV7-9	TRBJ1-1	TGTGCCAGCAGCGCCTTGGGCACTGAAGCTTTCTTT	CASSALGTEAFF
NA	NA	TRBV5-1	TRBJ2-7	TGCGCCAGCAGCTTGGGGTTCGGGGCGATCCGCGAGCAGTACTTC	CASSLGFGAIREQYF
NA	NA	TRBV7-6	TRBJ2-6	TGTGCCAGCAGCTTGGTGCCCAGAGGGCTGAACCCTGGGGCCAACGTCCTGACTTTC	CASSLVPRGLNPGANVLTF
NA	NA	TRBV12-5	TRBJ1-2	TGTGCTAGTGGCTACTGGACGGATAAGAATGGCTACACCTTC	CASGYWTDKNGYTF
NA	TRBD1	TRBV6-1	TRBJ1-2	TGTGCCAGCAGGGACAGGGATGGCTACACCTTC	CASRDRDGYTF
NA	NA	TRBV4-1	TRBJ1-4	TGCGCCAGCAGCCAAGAGCCGGCGAGGTCTGAAAAACTGTTTTTT	CASSQEPARSEKLFF
NA	TRBD2	TRBV9	TRBJ2-3	TGTGCCAGCAGCGTTCTAGCGGGAGTAGCAGATACGCAGTATTTT	CASSVLAGVADTQYF
NA	TRBD1	TRBV5-1	TRBJ1-4	TGCGCCAGCAGCTTGTTTCCAGGGGGCTATGAAAAACTGTTTTTT	CASSLFPGGYEKLFF
NA	NA	TRBV6-6	TRBJ1-4	TGTGCCAGCAGTACTCAGGACAGAGTTAATGAAAAACTGTTTTTT	CASSTQDRVNEKLFF
once	TRBD1	TRBV4-1	TRBJ1-5	TGCGCCAGCAGCGGGGGACAGGGGGGCAATCAGCCCCAGCATTTT	CASSGGQGGNQPQHF
NA	NA	TRBV5-1	TRBJ1-1	TGCGCCAGCAGGCGACAGGACATGAACACTGAAGCTTTCTTT	CASRRQDMNTEAFF
NA	NA	TRBV27	TRBJ1-5	TGTGCCAGCAGGCAACCGAGCGGCCAGCCCCAGCATTTT	CASRQPSGQPQHF
NA	NA	TRBV2	TRBJ2-1	TGTGCCAGCAGTGGTCGATTGAGAAATCTCTACAATGAGCAGTTCTTC	CASSGRLRNLYNEQFF
NA	NA	TRBV6-5	TRBJ2-1	TGTGCCAGCACCTCGAGGACTAACTCCTACAATGAGCAGTTCTTC	CASTSRTNSYNEQFF
NA	NA	TRBV4-3	TRBJ1-6	TGCGCCAGCAGCCAAGATCTGGGCAGGGGCTGGAATTCACCCCTCCACTTT	CASSQDLGRGWNSPLHF
NA	TRBD1	TRBV28	TRBJ1-5	TGTGCCAGCAGCCCCGTCGGACAGGGGGATCAGCCCCAGCATTTT	CASSPVGQGDQPQHF
once	TRBD1	TRBV5-1	TRBJ2-1	TGCGCCAGCAGCCCGACAGGGAGAGAGTACAATGAGCAGTTCTTC	CASSPTGREYNEQFF
NA	TRBD1	TRBV6-1	TRBJ2-4	TGTGCCAGCACCCGAGGGGGACAGGAAAACATTCAGTACTTC	CASTRGGQENIQYF
NA	NA	TRBV18	TRBJ2-3	TGTGCCAGCTCACTACCGGGCACAGATACGCAGTATTTT	CASSLPGTDTQYF
NA	TRBD2	TRBV7-9	TRBJ2-2	TGTGCCAGCAGCTCCCCGCGGTTCGGCGGGAGGGCCAACACCGGGGAGCTGTTTTTT	CASSSPRFGGRANTGELFF
NA	NA	TRBV7-9	TRBJ2-6	TGTGCCAGCAGCTACCGGGCCCTTGCCTCTGGGGCCAACGTCCTGACTTTC	CASSYRALASGANVLTF
once	NA	TRBV18	TRBJ2-7	TGTGCCAGCTCACCACCGAGCAGGGAGTCCTACGAGCAGTACTTC	CASSPPSRESYEQYF